In its sample, the clone carrying this T cell receptor (beta chain) was seen many times. These data originate in a study of blood T cells in healthy people across ages. No fewer than 7 million PBMCs went into each sample. Per germline, CDR1 SGHVS and CDR2 FQNEAQ. This CDR3 spans 16 amino acids. The V segment lost 5 bases and the J segment 3 bases; nucleotides outside the gene matches: 10. A second about 7 to 12 cycle PCR used barcoded and J-beta primers. MiXCR, run by TCRdb on the 5' RACE reads, gives a single entry per CDR3 protein. Found here are some 890,000 distinct CDR3 sequences, 25% to 30% of them singletons; the top ten hold 10% to 13%. These same records also appear under a second study, on T cells of mothers and their children.

Specimen: blood. This TCR was recovered from a woman in her forties in good health. The chain employs TRBV7-8 and TRBJ2-1; the match to TRBD1 covers 7 bases. Here the CDR3 reads CASSTTTGYLYNEQFF. Written as DNA, the CDR3 is TGTGCCAGCAGCACAACGACAGGGTATCTCTACAATGAGCAGTTCTTC.